This TCR beta chain was recovered during a study of T cell responses to AZD1222 COVID-19 vaccine. Clones were read by immunoSEQ multiplex PCR, and TCRdb kept only the in-frame ones, dropping some. The sample has around 120,000 clones; around 93% are singletons. The CDR3 is 14 amino acids. The V gene lost 5 bases and the J gene lost 3 bases, with 13 bases spanning the gap. The V gene's germline CDR1 is LGHDT and CDR2 YNNKEL (reference sequence). Study-level results: Researchers took repertoire samples only after the peak T cell response had come. White British people made up most donors, females outnumbered males, and clonal diversity was possibly underestimated. Reports say nearly half of spike-specific TCRs go after unmutated variant regions.

Only one count was recorded for this clone. As yet, its antigen is unknown. V usage is TRBV3-1 (or the pseudogene TRBV3-2) and J usage is TRBJ1-1; no definite D call. This receptor was identified in an adult in good health. The sample was peripheral blood, taken on day 0 of AZD1222 vaccination. CDR3 region: CASSGLGGDTEAFF. The CDR3 region has the DNA TGTGCCAGCAGCGGACTCGGTGGGGACACTGAAGCTTTCTTT.